This TCR beta chain stems from a study of blood T cell repertoires in COVID-19. Study at large: The origin of the acute and convalescent COVID-19 samples was the United States, Italy and Spain. T cells, B-cell-depleted T cells, or PBMCs supplied cDNA or gDNA.

The data were produced by immunoSEQ multiplex PCR, yet TCRdb's version contains in-frame clones alone and is incomplete. Altogether 53,000 or so clones are present, 70% to 85% being singletons, with the ten largest covering more than 15%. Germline lookup yields CDR1 SGHNT and CDR2 YYREEE (reference sequence). This CDR3 contains 14 residues. V lost 0 bases to trimming and J lost 7 bases, with 13 bases between them. Sequencing was carried out using peripheral blood. V and J are TRBV5-4 and TRBJ1-2, with D maybe TRBD1 (5 bases). This TCR derives from a man in his sixties or seventies with active COVID-19. The chain's CDR3 is CASSLVGVPSGYTF. Written as DNA, the CDR3 is TGTGCCAGCAGCTTGGTAGGGGTGCCTTCTGGCTACACCTTC.